Presented here are 27 T cell receptor beta chains from one specimen sequenced in a study of T cell responses to AZD1222 COVID-19 vaccine. Some clones are missing from TCRdb's copy, which holds only in-frame ones; the method was immunoSEQ multiplex PCR. The repertoire holds about 130,000 clones, with about nine tenths as singletons. Sequenced here: peripheral blood, sampled 28 days after the second AZD1222 dose. These receptors all come from an adult who received the AZD1222 COVID-19 vaccine.

This chain connects TRBV27 to TRBJ1-2; the D gene is possibly TRBD1 (6 bases). The CDR3 totals 13 residues. The germline V gene has CDR1 MNHEY and CDR2 SMNVEV (reference sequence). Deletions cut 3 bases from V and 2 bases from J, with 7 bases between. Here the CDR3 reads CASSFGQNYGYTF. The CDR3 DNA reads as TGTGCCAGCAGTTTCGGACAGAACTATGGCTACACCTTC.

The genes are TRBV18 and TRBJ1-1; 8 bases are a match to TRBD1. The J segment lost 3 bases and the V segment lost 7 bases, leaving 10 bases of the junction unmatched. CDR1 KGHSH and CDR2 LQKENI come from the germline V gene. This CDR3 has 15 residues. The DNA of the CDR3 is TGTGCCAGCTACTCGGACAGGGTGGTTTACACTGAAGCTTTCTTT. This translates into CASYSDRVVYTEAFF.

The chain carries TRBV6-6 and TRBJ1-2; D ambiguous. V lost 7 bases and J 5 bases, leaving 14 bases between the germline ends. CDR1 and CDR2 (germline): MNHNY, SVGAGI (reference sequence). The CDR3 covers 13 residues. The DNA for the CDR3 is TGTGCCAGCACCCCCGTTTCGTTGTATGGCTACACCTTC. Its translation: CASTPVSLYGYTF.

V usage is TRBV7-3 and J usage is TRBJ2-3; possible D gene TRBD2, 6 bases. Trimming cost V 8 bases and J 4 bases, with 16 bases left between them. The CDR3 length is 14 residues. The germline V gene has CDR1 SGHTA and CDR2 FQGTGA. The CDR3 is CASSLGGASDTQYF. In DNA, the CDR3 is TGTGCCAGCTCCCTAGGAGGGGCCTCAGATACGCAGTATTTT.

The genes are TRBV6-6 and TRBJ2-1; 12 nucleotides align to TRBD2. The CDR3 covers 16 residues. Looked up from germline, CDR1 is MNHNY and CDR2 is SVGAGI (reference sequence). With 6 bases clipped from V and 6 bases from J, the junction kept 9 bases outside the gene matches. DNA of the CDR3: TGTGCCAGCAGCCCCCTGACTAGCGGGGGCCTCAATGAGCAGTTCTTC. Translation gives CASSPLTSGGLNEQFF.

CDR3 in amino acids: CASRQDRNTEAFF. The CDR3 DNA is TGTGCCAGCAGGCAGGACAGGAACACTGAAGCTTTCTTT. The chain carries TRBV12-3 or TRBV12-4 and TRBJ1-1; the D gene is possibly TRBD1 (6 bases). The CDR3 sequence is 13 residues long. V gave up 6 bases and J gave up 1 base, with 9 bases separating them.

This clone was observed a single time. J is TRBJ1-5 and V is TRBV30, with D unresolved. Trimming cost V 1 base and J 3 bases, with 7 bases left between them. This CDR3 contains 13 residues. Per the germline V gene, CDR1 is GTSNPN and CDR2 is SVGIG (reference sequence). In nucleotides, the CDR3 is TGTGCCTGGAGTGACGGCCTCAATCAGCCCCAGCATTTT. Amino acids: CAWSDGLNQPQHF.

The chain joins TRBV28 to TRBJ2-7; 8 bases line up with TRBD2. CDR1 is MDHEN, CDR2 SYDVKM, per germline. The CDR3 is made up of 14 amino acids. Losses at the gene ends were 6 bases for V and 0 bases for J; bases not matched to a gene: 4. The CDR3 region has the DNA TGTGCCAGCAGGCGCGGGGGGAGCTCCTACGAGCAGTACTTC. Its translation: CASRRGGSSYEQYF.

This chain joins TRBV13 and TRBJ1-1, with D unclear. The CDR3 length is 13 residues. V lost 4 bases to trimming and J lost 0 bases, with 6 bases between them. Germline-derived CDR1 and CDR2 are PRHDT and FYEKMQ (reference sequence). The CDR3 DNA is TGTGCCAGCAGCTCGCGTATGAACACTGAAGCTTTCTTT. Protein product: CASSSRMNTEAFF.

The genes are TRBV5-1 and TRBJ2-3; D perhaps matches TRBD2 (6 bases). Germline values: CDR1 SGHRS, CDR2 YFSETQ. This CDR3 contains 14 residues. V was shortened by 4 bases and J by 4 bases, with 13 bases between the two germline ends. CDR3 sequence: CASSQEGGADTQYF. For the CDR3, the DNA is TGCGCCAGCAGCCAAGAAGGAGGGGCAGATACGCAGTATTTT.

The chain joins TRBV7-2 to TRBJ1-2; 10 bases line up with TRBD1. This CDR3 contains 16 residues. The germline CDR1 and CDR2 sequences are SGHTA and FQGNSA. Trimming took 0 bases from V and 8 from J; bases not matched to a gene: 9. The CDR3 is CASSLAPPGQGRGYTF. CDR3 bases: TGTGCCAGCAGCTTAGCGCCCCCGGGACAGGGGAGAGGCTACACCTTC.

This chain links TRBV6-6 with TRBJ2-7, with TRBD2 identical over 11 bases. This CDR3 spans 15 amino acids. With 6 bases clipped from V and 4 bases from J, the junction kept 8 bases outside the gene matches. The germline V gene has CDR1 MNHNY and CDR2 SVGAGI (reference sequence). CDR3 sequence reads: CASRPLAGGRYEQYF. The CDR3 DNA sequence: TGTGCCAGCAGGCCCTTAGCGGGGGGGAGATACGAGCAGTACTTC.

The chain joins TRBV29-1 to TRBJ2-1; a weak D match, TRBD2 (6 bases). Germline V gene sequence: CDR1 SQVTM, CDR2 ANQGSEA. The CDR3 is 13 amino acids. V was cut by 3 bases and J by 0 bases, with 6 bases left in between. CDR3 in amino acids: CSVDGGSYNEQFF. The CDR3 DNA is TGCAGCGTTGACGGGGGCTCCTACAATGAGCAGTTCTTC.

CDR3 sequence (DNA): TGTGCCATCGAACCGGGACAGGGGAATTCACCCCTCCACTTT. Protein product: CAIEPGQGNSPLHF. The genes are TRBV6-6 and TRBJ1-6; 10 bases fit TRBD1. From germline, CDR1 is MNHNY and CDR2 SVGAGI (reference sequence). CDR3 length: 14 amino acids. With 10 bases clipped from V and 7 bases from J, the junction kept 7 bases outside the gene matches.

In the case of this clone: The junction departs from the called germline gene at one end, perhaps through a read error. The V gene is TRBV12-3 or TRBV12-4, the J gene TRBJ2-1, with 10 bases aligning to TRBD2. The CDR3 length is 13 residues. In DNA form, the CDR3 reads TGTGCCAGCAGGTTAGCGGGGGGTAATGAGCAGTTCTTC. As protein: CASRLAGGNEQFF.

With regard to this clone: The sample carries other DNA sequences with the same CDR3. The genes are TRBV18 and TRBJ2-7, with D unclear. Trimming pared 3 bases from V and 3 bases from J, leaving 12 bases between. Germline values: CDR1 KGHSH, CDR2 LQKENI. The CDR3 is made up of 14 amino acids. CDR3 nucleotides: TGTGCCAGCTCACCGGGCCAGAACTACTACGAGCAGTACTTC. Amino acids: CASSPGQNYYEQYF.

V and J are TRBV30 and TRBJ2-7; the D call may be TRBD1 or TRBD2 (5 bases each). Germline CDR1 reads GTSNPN; CDR2 reads SVGIG (reference sequence). V was shortened by 2 bases and J by 3 bases, with 14 bases between the two germline ends. This CDR3 has 14 amino acids. This chain's CDR3 is CAWSTSGTVYEQYF. The CDR3 region has the DNA TGTGCCTGGAGTACCTCCGGGACGGTCTACGAGCAGTACTTC.

This chain joins TRBV2 and TRBJ1-5, with D possibly matching TRBD1 (6 bases). With 0 bases removed from V and 4 bases from J, the gap between germline ends came to 10 bases. The CDR3 consists of 15 residues. The germline CDR1 and CDR2 sequences are SNHLY and FYNNEI. DNA of the CDR3: TGTGCCAGCAGTGAAGCCAGACAGGCTAATCAGCCCCAGCATTTT. Translation gives CASSEARQANQPQHF.

This clone was recorded a few times. The chain has TRBV12-5 and TRBJ1-6; tentative D call: TRBD1 (5 bases). V lost 4 bases and J 1 base, leaving 11 bases between the germline ends. Germline CDR1 reads LGHNT; CDR2 reads FRNRAP. The CDR3 has 16 amino acids. The chain's CDR3 is CASGSSAGSYNSPLHF. The CDR3 DNA follows: TGTGCTAGTGGTTCGTCGGCAGGGTCCTATAATTCACCCCTCCACTTT.

The chain combines TRBV6-5 with TRBJ1-5; the match to TRBD1 covers 9 bases. The germline V gene encodes CDR1 MNHEY and CDR2 SVGAGI. J gave up 6 bases and V 4 bases, and 7 bases lay outside the gene matches. This CDR3 contains 15 residues. The CDR3 here is CASSLHTQGAQPQHF. The CDR3 nucleotides are TGTGCCAGCAGTTTACACACACAGGGGGCTCAGCCCCAGCATTTT.

The chain combines TRBV7-2 with TRBJ1-2; D possibly corresponds to TRBD1 (6 bases). V gave up 3 bases and J gave up 7 bases, with 12 bases separating them. Germline V gene lookup returns CDR1 SGHTA and CDR2 FQGNSA. The CDR3 contains 13 residues. CDR3 in DNA: TGTGCCAGCAGCTTCGGTCGGGGGCGTGGCTACACCTTC. Encoded protein: CASSFGRGRGYTF.

V gene TRBV29-1 combines with J gene TRBJ2-7; 10 positions agree with TRBD1. V was clipped by 6 bases and J by 6 bases; unmatched bases: 14. CDR3 length: 15 residues. Germline loops: CDR1 SQVTM, CDR2 ANQGSEA. The CDR3 DNA sequence: TGCAGCGTGGAACAGACCGGGACAGGGGAGAGCGAGCAGTACTTC. Protein product: CSVEQTGTGESEQYF.

This clone was observed a single time. The chain combines TRBV12-3 or TRBV12-4 with TRBJ2-1, with unresolved D. Trimming removed 3 bases at V and 6 bases at J, with 6 bases between. The CDR3 extends over 12 amino acids. In nucleotides, the CDR3 is TGTGCCAGCAGTTTTGACCCCAATGAGCAGTTCTTC. Encoded protein: CASSFDPNEQFF.

This clone was picked up many times. The chain recombines TRBV6-4 with TRBJ2-2, with D possibly being TRBD2 (5 bases). CDR3 size: 14 residues. V was pared by 4 bases and J by 3 bases, with 9 bases between. CDR1 is MRHNA, CDR2 SNTAGT, per germline. The CDR3 coding sequence is TGTGCCAGCAGTGGAGGGCAGGACACCGGGGAGCTGTTTTTT. Residues: CASSGGQDTGELFF.

The rearrangement links TRBV3-1 (or the pseudogene TRBV3-2) to TRBJ2-2, with TRBD1 matching 9 bases. Unmatched junction bases numbered 16, after V lost 1 base and J lost 4 bases. Per the germline V gene, CDR1 is LGHDT and CDR2 is YNNKEL (reference sequence). This CDR3 spans 20 amino acids. The CDR3 region is CASSQGPPKTGGFGTGELFF. In DNA form, the CDR3 reads TGTGCCAGCAGCCAAGGGCCTCCCAAGACAGGGGGGTTCGGCACCGGGGAGCTGTTTTTT.

J is TRBJ2-2 and V is TRBV9, with 9 bases fitting TRBD2. V was clipped by 2 bases and J by 5 bases; unmatched bases: 7. The CDR3 totals 16 residues. In germline, CDR1 is SGDLS, CDR2 YYNGEE. CDR3 loop: CASSVEPGLATGELFF. As DNA, the CDR3 is TGTGCCAGCAGCGTCGAGCCGGGACTAGCAACCGGGGAGCTGTTTTTT.

The rearrangement joins TRBV7-9 to TRBJ1-6; possibly TRBD1 for D (6 bases). CDR3 length: 14 amino acids. The germline V and J ends were trimmed by 1 base and 9 bases, with 10 bases remaining between them. CDR1 is SEHNR and CDR2 is FQNEAQ in the germline V gene (reference sequence). The CDR3 nucleotides read TGTGCCAGCAGCTTAGGGGGGCTTGGTTCACCCCTCCACTTT. This translates into CASSLGGLGSPLHF.